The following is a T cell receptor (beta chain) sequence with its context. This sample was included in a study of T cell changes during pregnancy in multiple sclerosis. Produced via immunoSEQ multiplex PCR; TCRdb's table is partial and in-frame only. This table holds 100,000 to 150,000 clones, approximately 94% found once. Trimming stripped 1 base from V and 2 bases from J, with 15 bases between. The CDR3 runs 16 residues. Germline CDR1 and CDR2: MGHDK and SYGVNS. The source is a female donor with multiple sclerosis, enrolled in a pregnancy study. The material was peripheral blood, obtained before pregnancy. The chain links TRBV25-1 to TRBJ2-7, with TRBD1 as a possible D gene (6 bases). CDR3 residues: CASSEFTQGPPYEQYF. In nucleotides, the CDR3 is TGTGCCAGCAGTGAATTTACACAGGGCCCCCCCTACGAGCAGTACTTC.